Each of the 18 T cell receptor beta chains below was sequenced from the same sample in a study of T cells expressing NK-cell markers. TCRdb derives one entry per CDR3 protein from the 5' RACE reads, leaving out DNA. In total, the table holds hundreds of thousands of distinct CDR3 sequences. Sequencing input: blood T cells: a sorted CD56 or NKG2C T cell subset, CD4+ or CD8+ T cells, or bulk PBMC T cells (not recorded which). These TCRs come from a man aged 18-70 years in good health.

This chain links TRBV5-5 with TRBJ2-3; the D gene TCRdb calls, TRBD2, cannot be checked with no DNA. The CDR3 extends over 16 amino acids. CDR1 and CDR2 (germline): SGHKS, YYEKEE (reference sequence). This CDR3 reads CASSRTSGGHTDTQYF.

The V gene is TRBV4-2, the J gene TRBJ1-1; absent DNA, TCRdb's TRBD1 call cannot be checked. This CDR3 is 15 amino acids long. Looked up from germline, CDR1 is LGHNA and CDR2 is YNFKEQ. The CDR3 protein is CASSQGTSMNTEAFF.

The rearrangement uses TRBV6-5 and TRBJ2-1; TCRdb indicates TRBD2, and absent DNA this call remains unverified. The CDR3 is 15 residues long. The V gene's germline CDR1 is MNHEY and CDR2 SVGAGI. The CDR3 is CASSFGGANSNEQFF.

The CDR3 region is CASREINVPGLAGEQYF. The rearrangement joins TRBV2 to TRBJ2-7; TCRdb's D gene call, TRBD2, goes unchecked for lack of DNA. The CDR3 sequence is 17 residues long. Germline V gene data show CDR1 as SNHLY and CDR2 as FYNNEI.

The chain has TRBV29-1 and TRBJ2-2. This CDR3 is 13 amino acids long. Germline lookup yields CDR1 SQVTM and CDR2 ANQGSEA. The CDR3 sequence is CSVGDGRTGELFF.

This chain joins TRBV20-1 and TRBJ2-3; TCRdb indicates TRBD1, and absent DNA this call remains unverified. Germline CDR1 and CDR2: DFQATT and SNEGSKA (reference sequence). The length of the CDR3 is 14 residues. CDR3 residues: CSAKQQESTDTQYF.

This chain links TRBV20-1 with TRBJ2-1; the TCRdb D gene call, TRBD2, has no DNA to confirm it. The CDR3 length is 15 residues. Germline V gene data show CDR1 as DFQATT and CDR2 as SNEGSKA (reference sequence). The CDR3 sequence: CSAPRSGVTYNEQFF.

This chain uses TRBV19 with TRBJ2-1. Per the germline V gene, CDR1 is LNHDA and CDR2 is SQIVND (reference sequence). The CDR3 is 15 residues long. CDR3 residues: CASSKGGADVYEQFF.

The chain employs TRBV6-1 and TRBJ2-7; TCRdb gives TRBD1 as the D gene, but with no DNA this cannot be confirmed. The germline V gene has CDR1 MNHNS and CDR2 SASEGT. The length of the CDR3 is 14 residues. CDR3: CASSPSGQNYEQYF.

This CDR3 reads CASSEKGLGLETQYF. The rearrangement joins TRBV19 to TRBJ2-5; checking the TCRdb D call of TRBD1 is not possible without DNA. This CDR3 contains 15 residues. The germline gives CDR1 LNHDA, CDR2 SQIVND (reference sequence).

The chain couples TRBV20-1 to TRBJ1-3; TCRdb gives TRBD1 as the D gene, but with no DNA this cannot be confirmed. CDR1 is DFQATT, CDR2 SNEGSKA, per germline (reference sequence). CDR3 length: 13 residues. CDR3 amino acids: CSAQRGRGNTIYF.

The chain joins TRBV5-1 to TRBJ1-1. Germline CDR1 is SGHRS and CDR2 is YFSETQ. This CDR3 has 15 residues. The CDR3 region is CASRVRGFMNTEAFF.

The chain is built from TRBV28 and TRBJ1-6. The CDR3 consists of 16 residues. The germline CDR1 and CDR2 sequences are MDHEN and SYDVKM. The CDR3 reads CASTRPKSSYNSPLHF.

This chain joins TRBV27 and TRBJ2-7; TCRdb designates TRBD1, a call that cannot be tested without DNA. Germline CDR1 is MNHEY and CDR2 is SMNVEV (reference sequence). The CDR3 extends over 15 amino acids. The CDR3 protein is CASSQKRQGIYEQYF.

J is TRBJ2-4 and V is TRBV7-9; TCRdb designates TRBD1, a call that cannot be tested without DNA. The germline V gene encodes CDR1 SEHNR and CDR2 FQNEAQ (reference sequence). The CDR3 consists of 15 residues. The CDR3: CASSPTGTDYNIQYF.

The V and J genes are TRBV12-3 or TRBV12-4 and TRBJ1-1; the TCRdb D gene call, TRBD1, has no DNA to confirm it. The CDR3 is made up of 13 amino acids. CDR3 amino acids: CASSLILQGAAFF.

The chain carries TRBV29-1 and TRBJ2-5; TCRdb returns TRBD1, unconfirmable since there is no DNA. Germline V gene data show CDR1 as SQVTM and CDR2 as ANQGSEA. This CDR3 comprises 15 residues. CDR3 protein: CSGKDRGQLQETQYF. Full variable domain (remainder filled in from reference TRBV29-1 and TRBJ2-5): SAVISQKPSRDICQRGTSLTIQCQVDSQVTMMFWYRQQPGQSLTLIATANQGSEATYESGFVIDKFPISRPNLTFSTLTVSNMSPEDSSIYLCSGKDRGQLQETQYFGPGTRLLVL.

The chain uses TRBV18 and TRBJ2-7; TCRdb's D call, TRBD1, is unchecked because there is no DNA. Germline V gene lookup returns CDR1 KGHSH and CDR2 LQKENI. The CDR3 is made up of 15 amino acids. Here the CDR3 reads CASSPPQGAGYEQYF.